This TCR beta chain stems from a study of blood T cell repertoires in COVID-19. As for the study in general: Samples of COVID-19 (acute and convalescent) were obtained from the United States, Italy and Spain. PBMCs, B-cell-depleted T cells, or T cells provided the cDNA or gDNA that made up the material.

J gave up 7 bases and V 10 bases, and 6 bases lay outside the gene matches. The germline gives CDR1 MDHEN, CDR2 SYDVKM. The CDR3 loop spans 13 amino acids. Produced via immunoSEQ multiplex PCR; TCRdb's table is partial and in-frame only. This sample has roughly 200,000 clones, with about 81% found just once. Enrolment of Seattle patients took place during active infection, and they were followed longitudinally. This clonotype was obtained from a woman of 80 years or more with COVID-19, enrolled during active disease. The gene calls are TRBV28 and TRBJ1-6, with 8 bases lining up with TRBD1. The sequenced material came from peripheral blood. Written as DNA, the CDR3 is TGTGCCAACTCAGGGGGCATCAATTCACCCCTCCACTTT. Protein: CANSGGINSPLHF.